The 21 T cell receptor beta chains given below trace back to one sample, sequenced in a study of cytomegalovirus exposure and HLA in healthy donors. The protocol was immunoSEQ multiplex PCR, while the TCRdb copy is restricted to in-frame clones and leaves out a portion. In the table there are about 250,000 clones, less than 90% of which are singletons. The specimen sequenced was PBMCs. Every receptor here comes from a man between 18 and 29 years old in good health and CMV-seropositive.

The V and J genes are TRBV5-1 and TRBJ1-3; D not resolved. CDR3 size: 11 residues. V dropped 3 bases and J dropped 2 bases, with 0 bases sitting between them. Germline loops: CDR1 SGHRS, CDR2 YFSETQ. CDR3 DNA sequence: TGCGCCAGCAGCTCTGGAAACACCATATATTTT. Amino acid sequence: CASSSGNTIYF.

This chain uses TRBV7-8 with TRBJ2-7; 10 bases are a match to TRBD1. V was pared by 6 bases and J by 5 bases, with 7 bases of the junction left unmatched. Per the germline V gene, CDR1 is SGHVS and CDR2 is FQNEAQ. This CDR3 contains 14 residues. The CDR3 loop is CASRSGTGANEQYF. The CDR3 DNA reads as TGTGCCAGCAGATCCGGGACAGGGGCGAACGAGCAGTACTTC. The full variable domain, with the rest looked up from reference TRBV7-8 and TRBJ2-7, is GAGVSQSPRYKVAKRGQDVALRCDPISGHVSLFWYQQALGQGPEFLTYFQNEAQLDKSGLPSDRFFAERPEGSVSTLKIQRTQQEDSAVYLCASRSGTGANEQYFGPGTRLTVT.

V usage is TRBV7-2 and J usage is TRBJ2-5; 9 nucleotides match TRBD2. In germline, CDR1 is SGHTA, CDR2 FQGNSA. Unmatched junction bases numbered 5, after V lost 1 base and J lost 5 bases. The CDR3 is 15 amino acids. The CDR3 protein is CASSLGLAGRETQYF. Here the CDR3 DNA reads TGTGCCAGCAGCTTAGGTCTAGCGGGGAGGGAGACCCAGTACTTC.

The chain has TRBV27 and TRBJ2-2; D not resolved. Germline V gene data show CDR1 as MNHEY and CDR2 as SMNVEV (reference sequence). V was cut by 2 bases and J by 3 bases, with 4 bases left in between. The CDR3 has 13 residues. For the CDR3, the DNA is TGTGCCAGCAGTTTAGATCACACCGGGGAGCTGTTTTTT. This translates into CASSLDHTGELFF.

This chain uses TRBV2 with TRBJ2-7; 7 nucleotides line up with TRBD2. CDR1 is SNHLY, CDR2 FYNNEI, per germline. The CDR3 length is 13 residues. V trimming: 6 bases; J trimming: 6 bases; junction bases outside the gene matches: 8. The DNA of the CDR3 is TGTGCCAGCAGACAAGCGGGGCTAGGCGAGCAGTACTTC. This sequence encodes CASRQAGLGEQYF.

The chain joins TRBV6-5 to TRBJ2-5, with no clear D. CDR1 and CDR2 (germline): MNHEY, SVGAGI. Trimming removed 7 bases at V and 5 bases at J, with 14 bases between. The CDR3 spans 13 residues. CDR3 nucleotides: TGTGCCAGCAACCATCCCCTTGGGGAGACCCAGTACTTC. Translation: CASNHPLGETQYF.

This chain uses TRBV2 with TRBJ2-2; 7 bases match TRBD2. Germline CDR1 reads SNHLY; CDR2 reads FYNNEI. After removal of 0 bases from V and 5 bases from J, the junction contained 6 bases not matched to a gene. The CDR3 is made up of 16 amino acids. CDR3 in amino acids: CASSEAPREGTGELFF. For the CDR3, the DNA is TGTGCCAGCAGTGAAGCGCCCAGGGAGGGGACCGGGGAGCTGTTTTTT.

Comments on this clone: A read error may produce the germline difference seen at one junction end. The chain has TRBV6-1 and TRBJ1-2; D possibly corresponds to TRBD1 (5 bases). The germline gives CDR1 MNHNS, CDR2 SASEGT. The CDR3 covers 13 residues. CDR3 in amino acids: CASSPTDNYGYTF. The DNA of the CDR3 is TGTGCCAGCAGTCCGACAGACAACTATGGCTACACTTTC.

Details on this clone: In the same sample, other DNA sequences code for this CDR3. The J gene is TRBJ1-5, the V gene TRBV30; tentative D call: TRBD1 (5 bases). This CDR3 contains 13 residues. Looked up from germline, CDR1 is GTSNPN and CDR2 is SVGIG (reference sequence). Trimming took 0 bases from V and 5 from J, leaving 8 bases between them. This chain's CDR3 is CAWSVRGDQPQHF. As DNA, the CDR3 is TGTGCCTGGAGTGTACGGGGGGATCAGCCCCAGCATTTT.

This sequence joins TRBV5-1 and TRBJ2-3; D is perhaps TRBD2 (7 bases). This CDR3 spans 16 amino acids. Germline assignment: CDR1 SGHRS and CDR2 YFSETQ. V was cut by 4 bases and J by 1 base, with 16 bases left in between. Here the CDR3 DNA reads TGCGCCAGCAGCCCCACGGGGGGCGCCCGCACAGATACGCAGTATTTT. It is translated as CASSPTGGARTDTQYF.

The chain uses TRBV7-8 and TRBJ2-1; D possibly corresponds to TRBD2 (5 bases). Trimming removed 1 base at V and 2 bases at J, with 18 bases between. The CDR3 has 18 residues. Germline V gene sequence: CDR1 SGHVS, CDR2 FQNEAQ. The CDR3 DNA reads TGTGCCAGCAGCTTAGTGCTTGGCGGGTTTGTAACCTACAATGAGCAGTTCTTC. Translated, it gives CASSLVLGGFVTYNEQFF.

On this clone: Other DNA sequences in this sample translate to the same CDR3. The V and J genes are TRBV18 and TRBJ1-1; D call uncertain. Trimming removed 1 base from V and 1 base from J, with 10 bases in between. The CDR3 loop spans 15 amino acids. Per germline, CDR1 KGHSH and CDR2 LQKENI. Here the CDR3 DNA reads TGTGCCAGCTCACCACAGGGTGTGGGGAACACTGAAGCTTTCTTT. Translating it yields CASSPQGVGNTEAFF. Filled out from reference TRBV18 and TRBJ1-1, the complete variable domain reads NAGVMQNPRHLVRRRGQEARLRCSPMKGHSHVYWYRQLPEEGLKFMVYLQKENIIDESGMPKERFSAEFPKEGPSILRIQQVVRGDSAAYFCASSPQGVGNTEAFFGQGTRLTVV.

V gene TRBV23-1 combines with J gene TRBJ2-7; no clear D. TRBV23-1 is an ORF, and what it does is uncertain. Trimming removed 1 base at V and 0 bases at J, with 19 bases between. The CDR3 runs 18 residues. The CDR3 region has the DNA TGCGCCAGCAGTCAATGTCAAGGTCAGCTCGTCCCCTCCTACGAGCAGTACTTC. Its translation: CASSQCQGQLVPSYEQYF.

The chain recombines TRBV30 with TRBJ2-2; 7 bases match TRBD1. CDR3 length: 15 residues. Germline CDR1 and CDR2: GTSNPN and SVGIG (reference sequence). Germline trimming cut 3 bases from V and 4 bases from J; bases unmatched to any gene: 8. Written as DNA, the CDR3 is TGTGCCTGGAGCGGCTTGACAGGGCTCACCGGGGAGCTGTTTTTT. It encodes CAWSGLTGLTGELFF. The variable domain in full, with the rest retrieved from reference TRBV30 and TRBJ2-2, is SQTIHQWPATLVQPVGSPLSLECTVEGTSNPNLYWYRQAAGRGLQLLFYSVGIGQISSEVPQNLSASRPQDRQFILSSKKLLLSDSGFYLCAWSGLTGLTGELFFGEGSRLTVL.

The chain employs TRBV25-1 and TRBJ1-5; the match to TRBD1 covers 8 bases. This CDR3 has 16 amino acids. Trimming removed 3 bases from V and 2 bases from J; junction bases left unmatched: 6. Germline V gene lookup returns CDR1 MGHDK and CDR2 SYGVNS. In DNA form, the CDR3 reads TGTGCCAGCAGTGAGACAGGGGTCAAAGGCAATCAGCCCCAGCATTTT. This gives the protein CASSETGVKGNQPQHF.

This clone appeared a few times. The rearrangement joins TRBV7-8 to TRBJ2-1; D remains ambiguous. The germline V gene has CDR1 SGHVS and CDR2 FQNEAQ. The germline V and J ends were trimmed by 4 bases and 9 bases, with 10 bases remaining between them. This CDR3 has 12 amino acids. As DNA, the CDR3 is TGTGCCAGCAGCTCATCAGTGGGTGAGCAGTTCTTC. It specifies CASSSSVGEQFF.

The rearrangement links TRBV21-1 to TRBJ2-7. TRBV21-1 is shown as a pseudogene. The CDR3 runs 16 residues. Here the CDR3 reads CASSTPHQGREYEQYF. As DNA, the CDR3 is TGTGCCAGCAGCACCCCCCACCAGGGCAGGGAGTACGAGCAGTACTTC.

The J gene is TRBJ1-1, the V gene TRBV10-2; D call uncertain. In germline, CDR1 is WSHSY, CDR2 SAAADI. The CDR3 has 15 residues. The germline V and J ends were trimmed by 3 bases and 0 bases, with 11 bases remaining between them. CDR3 sequence (DNA): TGCGCCAGCAGTGAACGTAGCCTAATGAACACTGAAGCTTTCTTT. Translation: CASSERSLMNTEAFF.

V usage is TRBV6-5 and J usage is TRBJ1-2; D unclear. Trimming pared 9 bases from V and 4 bases from J, leaving 18 bases between. The CDR3 length is 14 residues. Germline V CDR1 and CDR2: MNHEY, SVGAGI. In DNA, the CDR3 is TGTGCCAGTAGCCCCGCTGGATCTACCTATGGCTACACCTTC. Residues: CASSPAGSTYGYTF.

The chain employs TRBV6-4 and TRBJ2-3; TRBD2 matches at 10 bases. CDR1 and CDR2 from the germline V gene are MRHNA and SNTAGT. The CDR3 runs 15 residues. The trim removed 6 bases at V and 2 bases at J, leaving 5 bases unmatched. The DNA of the CDR3 is TGTGCCAGCAGCGCCGGGACTAGCGACACAGATACGCAGTATTTT. This encodes CASSAGTSDTDTQYF.

CDR3: CASSPPGGADEQYF. The CDR3, as DNA: TGTGCCAGCAGCCCACCAGGGGGCGCGGACGAGCAGTACTTC. This chain uses TRBV5-4 with TRBJ2-7; 8 nucleotides align to TRBD1. The J segment lost 5 bases and the V segment lost 4 bases, leaving 8 bases of the junction unmatched. Germline-derived CDR1 and CDR2 are SGHNT and YYREEE (reference sequence). The CDR3 is made up of 14 amino acids.